Below are 28 T cell receptor beta chains sequenced from a single sample in a study of T cells expressing NK-cell markers. TCRdb re-called the 5' RACE reads; one entry per CDR3 protein, DNA not given. The sample includes roughly 390,000 distinct CDR3 sequences. The sequenced sample consisted of blood T cells: a sorted CD56 or NKG2C T cell subset, CD4+ or CD8+ T cells, or bulk PBMC T cells (not recorded which). The receptor set was obtained from a woman aged 45 to 65 in good health.

This rearrangement joins TRBV2 to TRBJ2-7; absent DNA, TCRdb's TRBD1 call cannot be checked. Germline loops: CDR1 SNHLY, CDR2 FYNNEI. The CDR3 consists of 14 residues. The CDR3 reads CASLPFRDLNEQYF.

The chain carries TRBV18 and TRBJ1-5; TCRdb's D call, TRBD1, is unchecked because there is no DNA. The CDR3 totals 15 residues. CDR1 is KGHSH, CDR2 LQKENI, per germline. CDR3 amino acids: CASSFRDTLQSAQHF.

This chain links TRBV5-1 with TRBJ2-5; the TCRdb call, TRBD2, lacks DNA for checking. CDR3 length equals 17 residues. Germline-derived CDR1 and CDR2 are SGHRS and YFSETQ. CDR3 sequence reads: CASSFPRVAGPQETQYF.

The rearrangement joins TRBV20-1 to TRBJ2-5. There are 14 residues in the CDR3. Germline CDR1 is DFQATT and CDR2 is SNEGSKA (reference sequence). This chain's CDR3 is CSASALAGQETQYF.

The chain recombines TRBV7-8 with TRBJ1-3. The CDR3 loop spans 16 amino acids. Germline V gene lookup returns CDR1 SGHVS and CDR2 FQNEAQ. The CDR3 here is CASSLRAGTSGNTIYF.

The rearrangement joins TRBV4-1 to TRBJ2-1; TCRdb picks TRBD2, but there is no DNA to check that call. Germline V gene data show CDR1 as MGHRA and CDR2 as YSYEKL. This CDR3 is built from 15 residues. CDR3 loop: CASSSLAGVVDEQFF.

The rearrangement uses TRBV7-2 and TRBJ2-3; there is no DNA to check the TCRdb D call of TRBD2. The length of the CDR3 is 13 residues. Germline CDR1 SGHTA, CDR2 FQGNSA. CDR3 sequence reads: CASSPSGPDTQYF.

The genes are TRBV12-5 and TRBJ1-1. Germline-derived CDR1 and CDR2 are LGHNT and FRNRAP. CDR3 length equals 14 residues. CDR3 sequence: CASGLEGISTEAFF.

This chain joins TRBV6-5 and TRBJ1-2; TCRdb gives TRBD1 as the D gene, but with no DNA this cannot be confirmed. Germline loops: CDR1 MNHEY, CDR2 SVGAGI. This CDR3 contains 14 residues. The CDR3 here is CASKQTGTNYGYTF.

The chain combines TRBV7-7 with TRBJ2-5; TCRdb outputs TRBD2, but without DNA this stays unchecked. The germline V gene encodes CDR1 SSHAT and CDR2 FNYEAQ (reference sequence). This CDR3 has 16 amino acids. CDR3 residues: CASSRLAGGGLETQYF.

This rearrangement joins TRBV28 to TRBJ1-5; TCRdb reports TRBD1, a call that lacks DNA to check it against. The CDR3 is 13 residues long. Germline V gene sequence: CDR1 MDHEN, CDR2 SYDVKM. The CDR3 sequence: CASSLPGGQPQHF.

J is TRBJ2-2 and V is TRBV4-1; TCRdb selects TRBD2, and the lack of DNA leaves this call unchecked. This CDR3 has 17 residues. Germline V gene sequence: CDR1 MGHRA, CDR2 YSYEKL. This chain's CDR3 is CASSQDWRTSDTGELFF.

The J gene is TRBJ2-7, the V gene TRBV6-5; TCRdb's D call of TRBD1 is untestable without DNA. Germline CDR1 is MNHEY and CDR2 is SVGAGI. The CDR3 runs to 11 residues. The CDR3 loop is CASTRGQEQYF.

The gene calls are TRBV5-1 and TRBJ2-1; with no DNA, the TCRdb D assignment of TRBD2 cannot be verified. The CDR3 has 13 amino acids. Germline CDR1 SGHRS, CDR2 YFSETQ. The CDR3 here is CASRTGTSREQFF.

The V and J genes are TRBV7-2 and TRBJ1-6; TCRdb gives TRBD1 as the D gene, but with no DNA this cannot be confirmed. There are 13 residues in the CDR3. CDR1 SGHTA and CDR2 FQGNSA come from the germline V gene. CDR3 amino acids: CASRGQSNSPLHF.

The V and J genes are TRBV11-2 and TRBJ2-2. There are 14 residues in the CDR3. Germline CDR1 reads SGHAT; CDR2 reads FQNNGV. CDR3 region: CASSPILNTGELFF.

The chain employs TRBV7-6 and TRBJ1-1; the TCRdb D gene call, TRBD1, has no DNA to confirm it. CDR3 length: 13 amino acids. Germline CDR1 SGHVS, CDR2 FNYEAQ. This CDR3 reads CASSPPGPTEAFF.

The chain combines TRBV27 with TRBJ2-1; TCRdb's assignment of TRBD2 cannot be checked, as there is no DNA. CDR3 size: 13 residues. Germline V lookup: CDR1 MNHEY, CDR2 SMNVEV (reference sequence). CDR3 amino acids: CASKLAASNEQFF.

The V call is TRBV29-1, the J call TRBJ2-1; absent DNA, TCRdb's TRBD2 call cannot be checked. Germline loops: CDR1 SQVTM, CDR2 ANQGSEA. The CDR3 extends over 18 amino acids. CDR3: CSAPPGTSGRFSYNEQFF.

This chain links TRBV19 with TRBJ2-3; lacking DNA, the TRBD2 call made by TCRdb goes unchecked. The germline gives CDR1 LNHDA, CDR2 SQIVND (reference sequence). The CDR3 runs to 17 residues. The CDR3 protein is CASSRIFSGRSADTQYF.

The chain is built from TRBV7-9 and TRBJ2-2. The V gene's germline CDR1 is SEHNR and CDR2 FQNEAQ (reference sequence). The CDR3 runs to 14 residues. CDR3 region: CASSLAEGTGELFF. The complete variable domain, with remaining parts taken from reference TRBV7-9 and TRBJ2-2, reads DTGVSQNPRHKITKRGQNVTFRCDPISEHNRLYWYRQTLGQGPEFLTYFQNEAQLEKSRLLSDRFSAERPKGSFSTLEIQRTEQGDSAMYLCASSLAEGTGELFFGEGSRLTVL.

The rearrangement links TRBV24-1 to TRBJ2-5; TCRdb's assignment of TRBD1 cannot be checked, as there is no DNA. The CDR3 extends over 16 amino acids. Germline V gene sequence: CDR1 KGHDR, CDR2 SFDVKD. The CDR3 is CATSAPKGGFRETQYF.

The chain combines TRBV24-1 with TRBJ2-3; the TRBD1 assignment by TCRdb is unverifiable without DNA. Per germline, CDR1 KGHDR and CDR2 SFDVKD. The CDR3 has 14 residues. CDR3 amino acids: CATSVAGGTDTQYF.

V gene TRBV20-1 combines with J gene TRBJ2-7; TCRdb's D call of TRBD1 is untestable without DNA. Germline assignment: CDR1 DFQATT and CDR2 SNEGSKA (reference sequence). The CDR3 loop spans 13 amino acids. The chain's CDR3 is CSAGTGGWYEQYF.

This CDR3 is CASSSPFISDILSPLHF. The chain joins TRBV27 to TRBJ1-6; TCRdb selects TRBD1, and the lack of DNA leaves this call unchecked. Germline CDR1 is MNHEY and CDR2 is SMNVEV (reference sequence). The CDR3 contains 17 residues.

V usage is TRBV7-9 and J usage is TRBJ1-2; TCRdb's assignment of TRBD1 cannot be checked, as there is no DNA. The CDR3 covers 15 residues. Germline-derived CDR1 and CDR2 are SEHNR and FQNEAQ (reference sequence). The CDR3 reads CASSFASTGYYGYTF.

The CDR3 region is CAISITRDSLTNEQFF. The V gene is TRBV10-3, the J gene TRBJ2-1; TCRdb's assignment of TRBD1 cannot be checked, as there is no DNA. Germline CDR1 ENHRY, CDR2 SYGVKD. The CDR3 is 16 residues long.

Here the CDR3 reads CASRSSNWGRWLRADTQYF. The V call is TRBV11-2, the J call TRBJ2-3; TCRdb outputs TRBD2, but without DNA this stays unchecked. In germline, CDR1 is SGHAT, CDR2 FQNNGV. This CDR3 is built from 19 residues.